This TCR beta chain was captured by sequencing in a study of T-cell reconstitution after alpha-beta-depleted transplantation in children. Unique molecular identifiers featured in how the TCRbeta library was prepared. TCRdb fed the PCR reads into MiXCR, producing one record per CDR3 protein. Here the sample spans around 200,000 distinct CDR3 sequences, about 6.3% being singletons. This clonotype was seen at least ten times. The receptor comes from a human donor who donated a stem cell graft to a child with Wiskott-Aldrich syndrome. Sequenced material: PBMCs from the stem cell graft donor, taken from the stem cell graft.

This chain's CDR3 is CASTPMAGGPRTGELFF. The CDR3 nucleotides read TGCGCCAGCACCCCCATGGCGGGGGGGCCACGCACCGGGGAGCTGTTTTTT. The chain uses TRBV5-1 and TRBJ2-2, with 9 positions matching TRBD2. The CDR3 extends over 17 amino acids. V lost 6 bases, J lost 4 bases, and 13 bases stayed unmatched. Germline assignment: CDR1 SGHRS and CDR2 YFSETQ.